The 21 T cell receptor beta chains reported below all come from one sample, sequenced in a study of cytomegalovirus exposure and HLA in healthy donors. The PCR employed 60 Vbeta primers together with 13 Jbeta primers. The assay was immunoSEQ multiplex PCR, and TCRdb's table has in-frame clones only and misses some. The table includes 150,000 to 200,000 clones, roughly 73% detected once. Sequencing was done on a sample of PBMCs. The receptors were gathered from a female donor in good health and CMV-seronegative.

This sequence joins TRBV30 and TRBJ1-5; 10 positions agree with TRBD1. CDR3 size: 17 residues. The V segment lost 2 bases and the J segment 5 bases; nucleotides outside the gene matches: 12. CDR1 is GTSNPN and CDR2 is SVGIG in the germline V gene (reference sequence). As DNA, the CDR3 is TGTGCCTGGAGTCCAACTCCGGGACAGGGGTTTCATCAGCCCCAGCATTTT. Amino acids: CAWSPTPGQGFHQPQHF.

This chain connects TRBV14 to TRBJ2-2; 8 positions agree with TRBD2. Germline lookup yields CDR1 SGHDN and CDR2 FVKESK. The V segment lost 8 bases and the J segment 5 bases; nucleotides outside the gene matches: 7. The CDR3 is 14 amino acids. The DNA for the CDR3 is TGTGCCAGCTCCGGGACTAGGGGGACCGGGGAGCTGTTTTTT. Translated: CASSGTRGTGELFF.

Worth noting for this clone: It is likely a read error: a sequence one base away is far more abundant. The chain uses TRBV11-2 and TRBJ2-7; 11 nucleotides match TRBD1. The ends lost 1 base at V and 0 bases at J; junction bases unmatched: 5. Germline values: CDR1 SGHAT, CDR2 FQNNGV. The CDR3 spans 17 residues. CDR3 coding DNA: TGTGCCAGCAGCTTAGGGACAGGGGGCTTGAGCTCCTACGAGCAGTACTTC. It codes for CASSLGTGGLSSYEQYF.

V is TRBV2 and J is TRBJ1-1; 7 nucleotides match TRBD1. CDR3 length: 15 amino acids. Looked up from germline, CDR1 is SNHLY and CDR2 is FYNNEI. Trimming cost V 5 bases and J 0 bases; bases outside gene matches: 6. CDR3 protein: CASSRQGVMNTEAFF. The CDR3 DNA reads TGTGCCAGCAGTAGACAGGGAGTCATGAACACTGAAGCTTTCTTT. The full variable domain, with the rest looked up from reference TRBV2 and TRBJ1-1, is EPEVTQTPSHQVTQMGQEVILRCVPISNHLYFYWYRQILGQKVEFLVSFYNNEISEKSEIFDDQFSVERPDGSNFTLKIRSTKLEDSAMYFCASSRQGVMNTEAFFGQGTRLTVV.

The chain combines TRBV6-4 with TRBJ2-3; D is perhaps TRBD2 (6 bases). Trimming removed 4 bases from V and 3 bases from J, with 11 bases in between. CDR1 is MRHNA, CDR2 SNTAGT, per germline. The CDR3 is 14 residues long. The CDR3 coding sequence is TGTGCCAGCAGTGCGAGCGGGCAAACAGATACGCAGTATTTT. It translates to CASSASGQTDTQYF.

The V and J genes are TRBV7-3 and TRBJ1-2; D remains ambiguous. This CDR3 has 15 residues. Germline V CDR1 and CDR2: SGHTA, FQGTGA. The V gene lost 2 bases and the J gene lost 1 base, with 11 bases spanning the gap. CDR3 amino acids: CASSLGPGINYGYTF. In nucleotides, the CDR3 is TGTGCCAGCAGCTTAGGGCCAGGCATTAACTATGGCTACACCTTC.

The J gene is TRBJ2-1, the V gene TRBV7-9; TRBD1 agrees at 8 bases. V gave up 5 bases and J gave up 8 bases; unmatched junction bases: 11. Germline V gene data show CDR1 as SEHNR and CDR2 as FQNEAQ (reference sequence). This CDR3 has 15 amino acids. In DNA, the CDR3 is TGTGCCAGCAGCCCAGGGGGCACAGTAAGGGATGAGCAGTTCTTC. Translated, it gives CASSPGGTVRDEQFF. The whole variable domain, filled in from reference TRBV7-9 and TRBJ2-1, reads DTGVSQNPRHKITKRGQNVTFRCDPISEHNRLYWYRQTLGQGPEFLTYFQNEAQLEKSRLLSDRFSAERPKGSFSTLEIQRTEQGDSAMYLCASSPGGTVRDEQFFGPGTRLTVL.

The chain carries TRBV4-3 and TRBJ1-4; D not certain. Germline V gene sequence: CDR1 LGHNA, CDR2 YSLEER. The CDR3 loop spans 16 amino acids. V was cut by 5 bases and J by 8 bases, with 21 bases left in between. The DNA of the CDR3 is TGCGCCAGCAGCTCACTCCTGGGAGGAGTAGGGGAAAAACTGTTTTTT. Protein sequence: CASSSLLGGVGEKLFF.

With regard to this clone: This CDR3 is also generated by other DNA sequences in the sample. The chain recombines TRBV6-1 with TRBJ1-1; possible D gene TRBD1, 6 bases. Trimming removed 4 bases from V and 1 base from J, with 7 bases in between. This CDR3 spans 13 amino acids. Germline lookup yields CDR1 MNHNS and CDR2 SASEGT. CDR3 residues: CASSVRGNTEAFF. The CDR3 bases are TGTGCCAGCAGTGTCAGGGGGAACACTGAAGCTTTCTTT.

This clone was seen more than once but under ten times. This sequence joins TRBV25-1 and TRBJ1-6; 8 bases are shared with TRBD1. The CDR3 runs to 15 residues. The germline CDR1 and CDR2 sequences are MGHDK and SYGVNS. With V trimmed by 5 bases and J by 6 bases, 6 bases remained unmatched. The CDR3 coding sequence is TGTGCCAGCAGTCCGACAGGGGTCCGTAATTCACCCCTCCACTTT. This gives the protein CASSPTGVRNSPLHF.

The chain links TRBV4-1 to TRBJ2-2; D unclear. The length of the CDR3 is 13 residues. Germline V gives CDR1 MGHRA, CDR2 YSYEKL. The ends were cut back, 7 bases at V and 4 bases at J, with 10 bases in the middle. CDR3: CASTPAATGELFF. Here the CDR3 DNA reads TGCGCCAGCACCCCCGCGGCCACCGGGGAGCTGTTTTTT.

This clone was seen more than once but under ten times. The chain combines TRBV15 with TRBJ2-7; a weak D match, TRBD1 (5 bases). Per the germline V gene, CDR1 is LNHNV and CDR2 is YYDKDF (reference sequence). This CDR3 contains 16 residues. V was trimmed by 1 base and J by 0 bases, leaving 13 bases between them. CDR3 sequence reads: CATSRGVGANSYEQYF. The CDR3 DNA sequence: TGTGCCACCAGCAGAGGGGTTGGGGCAAACTCCTACGAGCAGTACTTC. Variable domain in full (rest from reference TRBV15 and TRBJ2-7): DAMVIQNPRYQVTQFGKPVTLSCSQTLNHNVMYWYQQKSSQAPKLLFHYYDKDFNNEADTPDNFQSRRPNTSFCFLDIRSPGLGDTAMYLCATSRGVGANSYEQYFGPGTRLTVT.

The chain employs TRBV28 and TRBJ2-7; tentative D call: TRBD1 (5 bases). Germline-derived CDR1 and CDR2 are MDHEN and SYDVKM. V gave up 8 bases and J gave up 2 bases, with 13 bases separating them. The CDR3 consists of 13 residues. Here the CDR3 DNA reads TGTGCCAGCTTAAGGGGTATTCCCTACGAGCAGTACTTC. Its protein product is CASLRGIPYEQYF.

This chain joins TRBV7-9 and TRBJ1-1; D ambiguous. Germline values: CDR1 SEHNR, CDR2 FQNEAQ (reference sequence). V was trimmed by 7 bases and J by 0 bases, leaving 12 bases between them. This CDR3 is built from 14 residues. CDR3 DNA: TGTGCCAGCACCAGAACGGGATTGAACACTGAAGCTTTCTTT. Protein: CASTRTGLNTEAFF.

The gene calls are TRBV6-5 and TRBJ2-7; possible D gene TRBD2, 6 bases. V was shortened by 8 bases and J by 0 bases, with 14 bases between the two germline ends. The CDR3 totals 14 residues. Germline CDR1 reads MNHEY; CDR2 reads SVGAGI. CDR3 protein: CASRDFLLSYEQYF. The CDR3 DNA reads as TGTGCCAGCCGGGACTTCCTCCTCTCCTACGAGCAGTACTTC.

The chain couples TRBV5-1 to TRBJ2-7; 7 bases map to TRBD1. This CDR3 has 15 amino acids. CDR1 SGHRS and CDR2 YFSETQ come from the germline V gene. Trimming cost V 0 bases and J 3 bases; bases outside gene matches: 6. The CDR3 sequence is CASSLDWTGFYEQYF. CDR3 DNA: TGCGCCAGCAGCTTGGATTGGACAGGATTCTACGAGCAGTACTTC. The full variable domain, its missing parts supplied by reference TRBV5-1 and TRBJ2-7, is KAGVTQTPRYLIKTRGQQVTLSCSPISGHRSVSWYQQTPGQGLQFLFEYFSETQRNKGNFPGRFSGRQFSNSRSEMNVSTLELGDSALYLCASSLDWTGFYEQYFGPGTRLTVT.

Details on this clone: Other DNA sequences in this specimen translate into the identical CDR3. CDR3 DNA: TGTGCCAGCTCACCCCCCGGACAGGGAGGACGTGGCTACACCTTC. Its protein is CASSPPGQGGRGYTF. This chain links TRBV18 with TRBJ1-2, with 8 positions matching TRBD1. The J segment lost 7 bases and the V segment lost 3 bases, leaving 10 bases of the junction unmatched. The CDR3 sequence is 15 residues long. CDR1 is KGHSH and CDR2 is LQKENI in the germline V gene.

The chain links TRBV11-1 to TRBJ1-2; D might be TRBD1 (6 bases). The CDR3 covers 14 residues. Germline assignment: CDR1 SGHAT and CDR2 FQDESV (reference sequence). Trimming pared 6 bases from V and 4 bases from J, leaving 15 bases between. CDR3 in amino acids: CASRAGQTPYGYTF. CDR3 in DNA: TGTGCCAGCAGAGCAGGACAGACACCCTATGGCTACACCTTC. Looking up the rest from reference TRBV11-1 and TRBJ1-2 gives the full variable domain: EAEVAQSPRYKITEKSQAVAFWCDPISGHATLYWYRQILGQGPELLVQFQDESVVDDSQLPKDRFSAERLKGVDSTLKIQPAELGDSAMYLCASRAGQTPYGYTFGSGTRLTVV.

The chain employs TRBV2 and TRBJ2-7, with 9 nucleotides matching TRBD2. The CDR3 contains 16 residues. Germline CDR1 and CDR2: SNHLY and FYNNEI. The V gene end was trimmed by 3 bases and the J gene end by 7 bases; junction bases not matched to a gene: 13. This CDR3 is CASSDPASLAGLEQYF. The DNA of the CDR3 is TGTGCCAGCAGTGACCCGGCCTCGCTAGCGGGATTGGAGCAGTACTTC.

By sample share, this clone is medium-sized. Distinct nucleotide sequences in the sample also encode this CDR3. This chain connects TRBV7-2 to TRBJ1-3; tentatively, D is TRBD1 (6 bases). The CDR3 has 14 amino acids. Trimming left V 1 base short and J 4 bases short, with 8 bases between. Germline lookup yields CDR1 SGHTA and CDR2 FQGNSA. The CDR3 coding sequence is TGTGCCAGCAGCTTAGGACAGGCCGGAAACACCATATATTTT. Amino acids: CASSLGQAGNTIYF.

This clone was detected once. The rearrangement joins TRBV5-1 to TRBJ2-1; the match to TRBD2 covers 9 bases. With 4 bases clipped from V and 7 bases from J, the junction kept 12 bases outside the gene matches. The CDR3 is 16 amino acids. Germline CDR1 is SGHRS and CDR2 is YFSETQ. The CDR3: CASSLFSGSPENEQFF. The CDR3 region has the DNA TGCGCCAGCAGCCTATTTAGCGGGAGTCCCGAAAATGAGCAGTTCTTC.